This T cell receptor beta chain is drawn from a study of T cell clonotyping in hematopoietic cell transplantation. Recipients were bled about 28 days pretransplant and at posttransplant days 30, 100, 180. Remarks on this clone: Its antigen remains unknown.

Findings of the study overall: At the given depth, recipient repertoires were over 95% de novo clonotypes. Recipient TCR diversity dropped after transplant; expanded clonotypes rose from day 30 to 180.

Germline V gene data show CDR1 as LNHNV and CDR2 as YYDKDF (reference sequence). Trimming pared 3 bases from V and 5 bases from J, leaving 14 bases between. This CDR3 spans 15 amino acids. Here immunoSEQ multiplex PCR was the method, and the copy in TCRdb shows in-frame clones only, minus some. In the table there are more than 10,000 clones, roughly 89% of which are singletons. This receptor was obtained from a female patient aged 45 to 65 who had an allogeneic stem cell transplant from an unrelated donor, so the T cells may come from the graft donor. Some clones in this sample may be carry-over from other donors' samples. Source: PBMCs, taken 100 days after allogeneic stem cell transplant. The J gene is TRBJ1-5, the V gene TRBV15; D gene ambiguous. This CDR3 reads CATSSGPRGDQPQHF. The CDR3 nucleotides read TGTGCCACCAGCAGCGGGCCGCGTGGGGATCAGCCCCAGCATTTT.